The clone carrying this T cell receptor beta chain was seen more than once but under ten times. The antigen remains unidentified. The sample belongs to a study of T cell responses to AZD1222 COVID-19 vaccine. General study points: Repertoires were sampled only after the peak T cell response.

Clones were sequenced by immunoSEQ multiplex PCR, and TCRdb holds only the in-frame ones, with some missing. The sample shows around 100,000 clones, roughly nine tenths of them seen only once. CDR1 and CDR2 (germline): SGHRS, YFSETQ. V dropped 0 bases and J dropped 3 bases, with 10 bases sitting between them. The CDR3 totals 14 residues. The chain links TRBV5-1 to TRBJ2-7; the D gene is possibly TRBD1 (6 bases). This sequence originates from an adult in good health. Sequencing was performed on peripheral blood, taken on day 0 of AZD1222 vaccination. Written as DNA, the CDR3 is TGCGCCAGCAGCTTGGCCTCAGGGGACTACGAGCAGTACTTC. Its translation is CASSLASGDYEQYF.